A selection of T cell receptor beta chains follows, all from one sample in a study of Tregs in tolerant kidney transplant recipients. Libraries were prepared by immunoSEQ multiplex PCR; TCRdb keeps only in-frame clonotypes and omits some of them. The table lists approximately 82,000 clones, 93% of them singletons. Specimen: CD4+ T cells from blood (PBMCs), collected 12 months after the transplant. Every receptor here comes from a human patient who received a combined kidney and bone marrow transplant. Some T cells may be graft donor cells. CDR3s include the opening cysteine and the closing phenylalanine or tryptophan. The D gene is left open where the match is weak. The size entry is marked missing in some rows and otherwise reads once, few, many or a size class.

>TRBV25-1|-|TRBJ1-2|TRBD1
TGTGCCAGCAGTGCCTCCAGGGGGCGCGAAGTTGGCTACACCTTC
CASSASRGREVGYTF
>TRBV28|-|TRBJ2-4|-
TGTGCCAGCAGTTTGCCAGGATCAAACATTCAGTACTTC
CASSLPGSNIQYF
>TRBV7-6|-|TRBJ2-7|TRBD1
TGTGCCAGCAGTCAAGTCGACAGGGGCCCCTACGAGCAGTACTTC
CASSQVDRGPYEQYF
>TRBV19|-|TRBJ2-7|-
TGTGCCAGTAGTATCGTTCTAGGAGTCTACGAGCAGTACTTC
CASSIVLGVYEQYF
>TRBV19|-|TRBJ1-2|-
TGTGCCAGTAGTATATGGACAGTCGGCTCTAAACGCTACACCTTC
CASSIWTVGSKRYTF
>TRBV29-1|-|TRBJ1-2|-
TGCAGCGCAGGGACTGAAATTTATGGCTACACCTTC
CSAGTEIYGYTF
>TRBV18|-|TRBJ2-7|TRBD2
TGTGCCAGCTCACCTGTAGGCCAAGCGGGAACCTACGAGCAGTACTTC
CASSPVGQAGTYEQYF
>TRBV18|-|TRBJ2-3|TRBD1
TGTGCCAGCTCTTCACAGGGGCGCACAGATACGCAGTATTTT
CASSSQGRTDTQYF
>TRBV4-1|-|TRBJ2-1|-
TGCGCCAGCAGCCAGCCGCAAACTAAGAATGAGCAGTTCTTC
CASSQPQTKNEQFF
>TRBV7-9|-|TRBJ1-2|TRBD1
TGTGCCAGCAGCCCACAGGGGGGTCAGGGTTATGGCTACACCTTC
CASSPQGGQGYGYTF
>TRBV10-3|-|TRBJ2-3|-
TGTGCCATCAACCGAGAAGGGGTCAGCACAGATACGCAGTATTTT
CAINREGVSTDTQYF
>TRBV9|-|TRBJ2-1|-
TGTGCCAGCAGCTTACAGGGAAATGGGTGGGTTGAGCAGTTCTTC
CASSLQGNGWVEQFF
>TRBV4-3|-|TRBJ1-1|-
TGCGCCAGCAGCCATGACAGAAACACTGAAGCTTTCTTT
CASSHDRNTEAFF
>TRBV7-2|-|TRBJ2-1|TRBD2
TGTGCCAGCAGCCTGAGCGGGGGGACCCCCTCTCATGAGCAGTTCTTC
CASSLSGGTPSHEQFF
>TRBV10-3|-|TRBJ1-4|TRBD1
TGTGCCATCAGCGACCAGGGGGTAACTAATGAAAAACTGTTTTTT
CAISDQGVTNEKLFF
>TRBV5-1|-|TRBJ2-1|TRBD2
TGCGCCAGCAGCTTGGCCTCTGCGGGAGGTGAGCAGTTCTTC
CASSLASAGGEQFF
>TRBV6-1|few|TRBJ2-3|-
TGTGCCAGCAGTGAACTCCGCCGACAGGCTGTCACAGATACGCAGTATTTT
CASSELRRQAVTDTQYF
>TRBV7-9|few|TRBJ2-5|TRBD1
TGTGCCAGCAGCTCCGGGACAGGGCAAGAGACCCAGTACTTC
CASSSGTGQETQYF
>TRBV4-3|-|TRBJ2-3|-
TGCGCCAGCAGCCACCAACACAAATTCACAGATACGCAGTATTTT
CASSHQHKFTDTQYF
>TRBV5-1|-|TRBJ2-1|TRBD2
TGCGCCAGCAGCTTAGTTGGACTAGGACGGCGTGAGCAGTTCTTC
CASSLVGLGRREQFF
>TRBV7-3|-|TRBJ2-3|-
TGTGCCAGCAGCTCCCCCGGGGGTACAGATACGCAGTATTTT
CASSSPGGTDTQYF
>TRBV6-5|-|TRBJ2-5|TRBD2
TGTGCCAGCAGTTACTCGGCGGGAGACTACGAGACCCAGTACTTC
CASSYSAGDYETQYF
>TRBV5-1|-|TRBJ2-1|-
TGCGCCAGCAGCTCGACAGGATTACTCGGCAATGAGCAGTTCTTC
CASSSTGLLGNEQFF
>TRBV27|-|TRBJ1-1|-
TGTGCCAGCAGTACCCGGGGGGTTCACACTGAAGCTTTCTTT
CASSTRGVHTEAFF
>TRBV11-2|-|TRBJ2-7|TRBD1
TGTGCCAGCAGTTCAACAAGAGGGCACAGGGGTTACTACGAGCAGTACTTC
CASSSTRGHRGYYEQYF
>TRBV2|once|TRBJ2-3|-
TGTGCCAGCAGTACTACAGATACGCAGTATTTT
CASSTTDTQYF
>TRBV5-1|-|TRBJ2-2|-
TGCGCCAGCAGCCTGAGAAGCCAACAGTCGAACACCGGGGAGCTGTTTTTT
CASSLRSQQSNTGELFF
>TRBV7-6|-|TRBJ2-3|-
TGTGCCAGCAGCTTAGTTCGGGGATGGGGCACAGATACGCAGTATTTT
CASSLVRGWGTDTQYF
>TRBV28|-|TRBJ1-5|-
TGTGCCACTTACCGGGACACAAATCAGCCCCAGCATTTT
CATYRDTNQPQHF
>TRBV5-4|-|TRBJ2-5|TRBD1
TGTGCCAGCAGCTTGGTGGCCCCAGGGGGCCAAGAGACCCAGTACTTC
CASSLVAPGGQETQYF
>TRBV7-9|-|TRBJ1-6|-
TGTGCCAGCAGCTGGAGGGCGGGAGGTAATTCACCCCTCCACTTT
CASSWRAGGNSPLHF
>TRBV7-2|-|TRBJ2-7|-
TGTGCCAGCAGCTTAGTTGGCGGTAGCGGCACCTCGGGGTCCTACGAGCAGTACTTC
CASSLVGGSGTSGSYEQYF
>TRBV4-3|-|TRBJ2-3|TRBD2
TGCGTCAGCAGCCAAGCATCCATAGCGGGAGTACGCACAGATACGCAGTATTTT
CVSSQASIAGVRTDTQYF
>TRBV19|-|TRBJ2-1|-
TGTGCCAGTAGACCCTCACAGAGCTCCTACAATGAGCAGTTCTTC
CASRPSQSSYNEQFF
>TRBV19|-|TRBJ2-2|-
TGTGCCAGTAGTCCTAAGGGGTATATCGGGGAGCTGTTTTTT
CASSPKGYIGELFF
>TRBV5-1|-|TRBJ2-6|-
TGCGCCAGCAGCTTGGAAGGGGGCTCTGGGGCCAACGTCCTGACTTTC
CASSLEGGSGANVLTF
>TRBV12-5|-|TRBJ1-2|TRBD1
TGTGCTAGTGGTTTGGTGGGACAGGGAATAGGCTACACCTTC
CASGLVGQGIGYTF
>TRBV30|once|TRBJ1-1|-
TGTGCCTGGAGTTTGAGAAGAATGAACACTGAAGCTTTCTTT
CAWSLRRMNTEAFF
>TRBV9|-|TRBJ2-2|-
TGTGCCAGCAGCGTAGCGGGGGGCGCGAACACCGGGGAGCTGTTTTTT
CASSVAGGANTGELFF
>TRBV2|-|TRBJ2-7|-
TGTGCCAGCAGTGAACTAGCGTTGAAGGGGCAGTACTTC
CASSELALKGQYF
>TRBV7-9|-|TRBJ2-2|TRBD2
TGTGCCAGCAGCGCCCCGGGTAGCGGGAGTGTTATGACCGGGGAGCTGTTTTTT
CASSAPGSGSVMTGELFF
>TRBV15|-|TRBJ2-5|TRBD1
TGTGCCACCAGCAGAGATCCCGGGACAGGGATAGAGACCCAGTACTTC
CATSRDPGTGIETQYF
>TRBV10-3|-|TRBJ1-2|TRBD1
TGTGCCATCAGTGGGTGGGACAGTCCCCCCCTAGGCTACACCTTC
CAISGWDSPPLGYTF
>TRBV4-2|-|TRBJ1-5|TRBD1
TGTGCCAGCAGCCGAGGGACAGGCAAGGATCAGCCCCAGCATTTT
CASSRGTGKDQPQHF
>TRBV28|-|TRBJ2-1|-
TGTGCCAGCAGTTTTGCGGGGCCTGATAATGAGCAGTTCTTC
CASSFAGPDNEQFF
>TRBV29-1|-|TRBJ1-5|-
TGCAGCGTTTTAACAGGCACCCGCGATCAGCCCCAGCATTTT
CSVLTGTRDQPQHF
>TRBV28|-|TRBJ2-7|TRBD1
TGTGCCAGCAACCCTCCGGGACAGACTTACTACGAGCAGTACTTC
CASNPPGQTYYEQYF
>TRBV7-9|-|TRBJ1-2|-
TGTGCCAGCAGCTTTTTCTCAGGGAATTACTATGGCTACACCTTC
CASSFFSGNYYGYTF
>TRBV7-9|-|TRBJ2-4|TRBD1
TGTGCCAGCAGCTGGTACCGGGACAGGGTCCAAAACATTCAGTACTTC
CASSWYRDRVQNIQYF
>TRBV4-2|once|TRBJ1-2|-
TGTGCCAGCAGCCAAGATCCAGGGGTTGCTGGCTACACCTTC
CASSQDPGVAGYTF
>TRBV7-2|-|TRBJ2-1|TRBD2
TGTGCCAGCAGAAAACTAGCGGGAGGCAATGAGCAGTTCTTC
CASRKLAGGNEQFF
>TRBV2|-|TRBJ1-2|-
TGTGCCAGCAGTGCCGGTAATGGCTACACCTTC
CASSAGNGYTF
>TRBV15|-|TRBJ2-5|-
TGTGCCACCAGCATAAGGAGGCGGGAGACCCAGTACTTC
CATSIRRRETQYF
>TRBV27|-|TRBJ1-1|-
TGTGCCAGCAGCCCAACAGGGACTGAAGCTTTCTTT
CASSPTGTEAFF
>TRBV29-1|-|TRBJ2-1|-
TGCAGCGTTGAATTGGTCAGGGCCGGGGGTGAGCAGTTCTTC
CSVELVRAGGEQFF
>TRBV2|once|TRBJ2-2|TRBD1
TGTGCCAGCAGTCCCCAGGGGGTCACCGGGGAGCTGTTTTTT
CASSPQGVTGELFF
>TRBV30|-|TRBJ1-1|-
TGTGCCTGGAGTGGCGGGGTACGAACTGAAGCTTTCTTT
CAWSGGVRTEAFF
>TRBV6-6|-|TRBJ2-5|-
TGTGCCACTAGATTCGATCAGCAAGAGACCCAGTACTTC
CATRFDQQETQYF
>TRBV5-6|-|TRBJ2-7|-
TGTGCCAGCAGCTTCTCCCCGACTCCGTTGGACTCCTACGAGCAGTACTTC
CASSFSPTPLDSYEQYF
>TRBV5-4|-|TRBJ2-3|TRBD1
TGTGCCAGCAGCTTGGGGCAGGGGGTGGATACGCAGTATTTT
CASSLGQGVDTQYF